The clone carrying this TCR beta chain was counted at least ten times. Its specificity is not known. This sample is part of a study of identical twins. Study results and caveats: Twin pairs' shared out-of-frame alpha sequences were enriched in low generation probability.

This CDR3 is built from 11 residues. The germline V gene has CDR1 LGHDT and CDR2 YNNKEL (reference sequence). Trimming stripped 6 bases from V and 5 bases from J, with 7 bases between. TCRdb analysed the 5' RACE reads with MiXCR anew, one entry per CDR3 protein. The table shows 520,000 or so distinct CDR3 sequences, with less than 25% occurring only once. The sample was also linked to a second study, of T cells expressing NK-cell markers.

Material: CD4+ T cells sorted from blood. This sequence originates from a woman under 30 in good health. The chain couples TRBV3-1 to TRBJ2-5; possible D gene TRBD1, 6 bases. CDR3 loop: CASSQGETQYF. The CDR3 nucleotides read TGTGCCAGCAGTCAGGGGGAGACCCAGTACTTC.